The 20 T cell receptor beta chains reported below all come from one sample, sequenced in a study of Ad26.COV2.S vaccination and SARS-CoV-2 variants (dated by TCRdb to about 2021). The treatment or condition tag for this specimen amounts to: 19 received Ad26.COV2.S at low or high dose, single or two shots; several received placebo; per-sample allocation not given. For vaccine and placebo recipients, repertoires were sequenced using samples collected on day 63 after the first injection. The library came from the immunoSEQ multiplex PCR assay. TCRdb provides this immuneACCESS table in a form limited to in-frame rearrangements. Some clones are lacking; in checked studies, under half of them reflect an unresolved V gene, and why the rest are absent is not known. The sample yields hundreds of thousands of clones; 89% were counted once. 2.5% to 3% of the sample belongs to the ten largest clones. This sample comprised peripheral blood, obtained in a trial of Ad26.COV2.S vaccine versus placebo. The receptor set was obtained from a person between 18 and 60 years old who received the Ad26.COV2.S COVID-19 vaccine or a placebo.

The chain uses TRBV5-6 and TRBJ1-6; D not resolved. V gave up 2 bases and J gave up 10 bases, with 10 bases separating them. The CDR3 covers 13 residues. CDR1 is SGHDT, CDR2 YYEEEE, per germline. The CDR3 DNA reads as TGTGCCAGCAGCTTCCAACCTGGATCACCCCTCCACTTT. It encodes CASSFQPGSPLHF.

V usage is TRBV9 and J usage is TRBJ1-2; TRBD1 might be the D (6 bases). In germline, CDR1 is SGDLS, CDR2 YYNGEE. The CDR3 runs to 16 residues. Trimming shortened V by 1 base and J by 0 bases, and 13 bases separated the two germline ends. The CDR3 here is CASSVNRVKANYGYTF. The DNA for the CDR3 is TGTGCCAGCAGCGTAAACAGGGTAAAAGCTAACTATGGCTACACCTTC.

The chain has TRBV5-8 and TRBJ2-5, with a weak D call TRBD2 (6 bases). Germline V lookup: CDR1 SGHTS, CDR2 YDEGEE. V was pared by 2 bases and J by 2 bases, with 7 bases between. The length of the CDR3 is 13 residues. CDR3 loop: CASSFLAQETQYF. For the CDR3, the DNA is TGTGCCAGCAGCTTTCTAGCGCAAGAGACCCAGTACTTC.

Details on this clone: Distinct nucleotide sequences in the sample also encode this CDR3. This chain uses TRBV11-3 with TRBJ1-2; D remains unclear. The CDR3 has 12 residues. The V gene lost 4 bases and the J gene lost 2 bases, with 5 bases spanning the gap. CDR1 is SGHNT and CDR2 is YENEEA in the germline V gene. The CDR3 sequence: CASSSTNYGYTF. The CDR3 DNA reads TGTGCCAGCAGCTCGACAAACTATGGCTACACCTTC.

The genes are TRBV6-5 and TRBJ1-5; 7 bases align to TRBD1. The germline V gene encodes CDR1 MNHEY and CDR2 SVGAGI. The J segment lost 4 bases and the V segment lost 7 bases, leaving 7 bases of the junction unmatched. CDR3 size: 14 residues. The CDR3 is CASKSDRVNQPQHF. Here the CDR3 DNA reads TGTGCCAGCAAGTCAGACAGGGTGAATCAGCCCCAGCATTTT.

The CDR3 loop is CASNPETETQYF. The CDR3, as DNA: TGTGCCAGCAATCCAGAAACGGAGACCCAGTACTTC. V gene TRBV2 combines with J gene TRBJ2-5; no reliable D call. Germline loops: CDR1 SNHLY, CDR2 FYNNEI. The CDR3 length is 12 residues. Deletions cut 7 bases from V and 5 bases from J, with 11 bases between. Full variable domain (remainder filled in from reference TRBV2 and TRBJ2-5): EPEVTQTPSHQVTQMGQEVILRCVPISNHLYFYWYRQILGQKVEFLVSFYNNEISEKSEIFDDQFSVERPDGSNFTLKIRSTKLEDSAMYFCASNPETETQYFGPGTRLLVL.

The chain combines TRBV28 with TRBJ2-1; D uncertain. Germline V gene lookup returns CDR1 MDHEN and CDR2 SYDVKM. Trimming took off 5 bases at V and 1 base at J, with 9 bases between the two ends. The length of the CDR3 is 14 residues. The CDR3 loop reads CASSPNRSYNEQFF. CDR3 sequence (DNA): TGTGCCAGCAGTCCCAATAGGTCCTACAATGAGCAGTTCTTC.

The chain carries TRBV6-6 and TRBJ2-2, with D possibly matching TRBD2 (5 bases). In germline, CDR1 is MNHNY, CDR2 SVGAGI (reference sequence). The CDR3 contains 17 residues. V was shortened by 5 bases and J by 3 bases, with 19 bases between the two germline ends. The CDR3 DNA follows: TGTGCCAGCAGTCGAGCCGCGGGCCCCACGGACACCGGGGAGCTGTTTTTT. Translated, it gives CASSRAAGPTDTGELFF.

This clone was detected only once. The CDR3 region has the DNA TGTGCCAGCAGACCCGGACAGCTCACCGGGGAGCTGTTTTTT. Translating gives CASRPGQLTGELFF. The chain joins TRBV7-3 to TRBJ2-2; D perhaps matches TRBD1 (6 bases). CDR3 length: 14 residues. Germline loops: CDR1 SGHTA, CDR2 FQGTGA. Trimming took off 6 bases at V and 4 bases at J, with 12 bases between the two ends.

The sample holds a few counts of this clone. The gene calls are TRBV7-2 and TRBJ1-2, with TRBD1 as a possible D gene (6 bases). The CDR3 contains 15 residues. The V end lost 1 base, the J end lost 4 bases, and 13 bases lay between the germline ends. The germline V gene encodes CDR1 SGHTA and CDR2 FQGNSA. The CDR3 coding sequence is TGTGCCAGCAGCTTAGAGCCGGGGGCAGGCTATGGCTACACCTTC. The encoded protein is CASSLEPGAGYGYTF. The entire variable domain, with the rest obtained from reference TRBV7-2 and TRBJ1-2, is as follows: GAGVSQSPSNKVTEKGKDVELRCDPISGHTALYWYRQSLGQGLEFLIYFQGNSAPDKSGLPSDRFSAERTGGSVSTLTIQRTQQEDSAVYLCASSLEPGAGYGYTFGSGTRLTVV.

V usage is TRBV7-6 and J usage is TRBJ2-5; D is unresolved. CDR1 and CDR2 from the germline V gene are SGHVS and FNYEAQ. V was clipped by 2 bases and J by 1 base, with 2 bases between them. The CDR3 is made up of 12 amino acids. CDR3 sequence: CASSLLQETQYF. CDR3 nucleotide sequence: TGTGCCAGCAGCTTACTCCAAGAGACCCAGTACTTC.

The chain carries TRBV7-9 and TRBJ1-1, with D unclear. The CDR3 has 11 residues. V was cut by 5 bases and J by 3 bases, with 4 bases left in between. CDR1 SEHNR and CDR2 FQNEAQ come from the germline V gene (reference sequence). DNA of the CDR3: TGTGCCAGCAGCGACTACACTGAAGCTTTCTTT. As protein: CASSDYTEAFF.

The V and J genes are TRBV19 and TRBJ1-1; 7 bases match TRBD1. The CDR3 is made up of 18 amino acids. The V segment lost 6 bases and the J segment 0 bases; nucleotides outside the gene matches: 16. Germline lookup yields CDR1 LNHDA and CDR2 SQIVND (reference sequence). In nucleotides, the CDR3 is TGTGCCAGTAGCAGAGGGTCGGGACAGACCATTATGAACACTGAAGCTTTCTTT. This codes for CASSRGSGQTIMNTEAFF. The entire variable domain, with the rest obtained from reference TRBV19 and TRBJ1-1, is as follows: DGGITQSPKYLFRKEGQNVTLSCEQNLNHDAMYWYRQDPGQGLRLIYYSQIVNDFQKGDIAEGYSVSREKKESFPLTVTSAQKNPTAFYLCASSRGSGQTIMNTEAFFGQGTRLTVV.

The V call is TRBV5-1, the J call TRBJ1-1, with 7 nucleotides matching TRBD1. Germline CDR1 and CDR2: SGHRS and YFSETQ. V lost 4 bases, J lost 4 bases, and 13 bases stayed unmatched. The CDR3 loop spans 16 amino acids. CDR3 region: CASSPSRGPGGTEAFF. CDR3 DNA sequence: TGCGCCAGCAGCCCCTCTCGGGGACCAGGGGGCACTGAAGCTTTCTTT.

J is TRBJ2-7 and V is TRBV21-1; the table calls TRBD1, which could not be checked here. TRBV21-1 is listed as a pseudogene. The CDR3 runs 15 residues. DNA for the CDR3: TGTGCCAGCACCTCGGGACAGGAAGGGGTAAGAGAGCAGTACGTC. As protein: CASTSGQEGVREQYV.

This chain links TRBV12-3 or TRBV12-4 with TRBJ2-3; D could derive from TRBD1 or TRBD2 (5 bases each). V was pared by 6 bases and J by 7 bases, with 11 bases between. This CDR3 has 12 amino acids. Here the CDR3 DNA reads TGTGCCAGCAGAGCCTGGGGGTATACGCAGTATTTT. This sequence encodes CASRAWGYTQYF.

The chain carries TRBV28 and TRBJ2-2, with no clear D. The CDR3 is 17 residues long. The V end lost 3 bases, the J end lost 9 bases, and 23 bases lay between the germline ends. From germline, CDR1 is MDHEN and CDR2 SYDVKM. CDR3 amino acids: CASSFPGFGSVSRELFF. CDR3 bases: TGTGCCAGCAGTTTTCCCGGTTTTGGCTCAGTTTCCCGGGAGCTGTTTTTT.

The chain links TRBV12-3 or TRBV12-4 to TRBJ1-1; D is uncertain. The CDR3 has 13 amino acids. V was pared by 5 bases and J by 5 bases, with 12 bases between. The CDR3 nucleotides are TGTGCCAGCAGTGCGTACAGTGGTACTGAAGCTTTCTTT. As protein: CASSAYSGTEAFF.

This clone was recorded only once. The rearrangement uses TRBV19 and TRBJ2-2; 13 bases line up with TRBD2. CDR1 and CDR2 (germline): LNHDA, SQIVND (reference sequence). The CDR3 has 15 amino acids. J gave up 7 bases and V 7 bases, and 6 bases lay outside the gene matches. The chain's CDR3 is CASTRLAGGGGELFF. CDR3 DNA: TGTGCCAGTACAAGACTAGCGGGGGGCGGCGGGGAGCTGTTTTTT.

The V call is TRBV3-1 (or the pseudogene TRBV3-2), the J call TRBJ2-1, with TRBD1 identical over 7 bases. The V and J ends lost 3 bases and 2 bases, in that order; junction bases with no gene match: 7. Looked up from germline, CDR1 is LGHDT and CDR2 is YNNKEL (reference sequence). The CDR3 spans 16 residues. The CDR3 DNA is TGTGCCAGCAGCCATATCGGGACAGCGGCCTACAATGAGCAGTTCTTC. It encodes CASSHIGTAAYNEQFF.